Listed below are T cell receptor beta chains from one sample, sequenced in a study of CD8 T cells in ankylosing spondylitis. TCRdb passed the 5' RACE reads through MiXCR, listing each CDR3 protein once. The table has 150,000 to 200,000 distinct CDR3 sequences, approximately 10% seen once. The source material was blood, either unsorted or a sorted T cell fraction (not recorded which). These receptors were taken from a male donor with ankylosing spondylitis or in good health (not recorded which). The CDR3 runs from the conserved cysteine through the conserved F or W. The D gene is left open where the match is weak. The size of a clone is reported for some rows only, either as once, few or many, or as a class for expanded clones.

v_call	d_call	clone_size	j_call	cdr3_nt	cdr3_aa
TRBV9	NA	many	TRBJ2-5	TGTGCCAGCAGCGTTGGCGGTCTGGGTGGGACCAAAGAGACCCAGTACTTC	CASSVGGLGGTKETQYF
TRBV12-3/TRBV12-4	NA	many	TRBJ2-2	TGTGCCAGCAGTTTACCCCTTAACACCGGGGAGCTGTTTTTT	CASSLPLNTGELFF
TRBV11-2	NA	many	TRBJ2-7	TGTGCCAGCAGCTTAATAGGGGCCAACGAGCAGTACTTC	CASSLIGANEQYF
TRBV5-1	TRBD1	NA	TRBJ1-2	TGCGCCAGCAGCGAGGGACAGGGTCTACTTGGCTACACCTTC	CASSEGQGLLGYTF
TRBV6-5	NA	many	TRBJ1-2	TGTGCCAGCAGTTACGAGGCAGGAACTCCCAGGAGCTATGGCTACACCTTC	CASSYEAGTPRSYGYTF
TRBV20-1	NA	many	TRBJ2-1	TGCAGTGCTAGAGTTATCGGGGGCGCCTCCAATGAGCAGTTCTTC	CSARVIGGASNEQFF
TRBV20-1	NA	many	TRBJ1-2	TGCAGTGCTAGACTGGGCAGGGGTAACTATGGCTACACCTTC	CSARLGRGNYGYTF
TRBV4-3	TRBD1	many	TRBJ2-2	TGCGCCAGCAGCCAAGGACAGGGCACCGGGGAGCTGTTTTTT	CASSQGQGTGELFF
TRBV25-1	TRBD1	many	TRBJ1-4	TGTGCCAGCAGAGAGTCGGGACAGGGGAATCTTCTGTTTTTT	CASRESGQGNLLFF
TRBV14	NA	few	TRBJ2-2	TGTGCCAGCAGCCAAGGCGAGGGTGCGAACACCGGGGAGCTGTTTTTT	CASSQGEGANTGELFF
TRBV24-1	NA	many	TRBJ2-3	TGTGCCACCAGTGTTCGAGATACGCAGTATTTT	CATSVRDTQYF
TRBV12-3/TRBV12-4	TRBD1	many	TRBJ2-7	TGTGCCAGCAGCCGTTCGGACAGGGTGTCCTACGAGCAGTACTTC	CASSRSDRVSYEQYF
TRBV3-1	NA	many	TRBJ2-3	TGTGCCAGCAGCCAGGTAACAGATACGCAGTATTTT	CASSQVTDTQYF
TRBV5-1	NA	many	TRBJ2-3	TGCGCCAGCAGCTCCTTTGATACGCAGTATTTT	CASSSFDTQYF
TRBV12-3/TRBV12-4	TRBD1	many	TRBJ1-2	TGTGCCAGCAGTTTAGCAGGGGGCCTTAACTATGGCTACACCTTC	CASSLAGGLNYGYTF
TRBV18	NA	many	TRBJ2-7	TGTGCCAGCTCACCTCTTGGGCAGGGCTACGAGCAGTACTTC	CASSPLGQGYEQYF
TRBV20-1	TRBD2	many	TRBJ2-1	TGCAGTGCTAGAGTCCTAGCGGGAGTAACTGAGCAGTTCTTC	CSARVLAGVTEQFF
TRBV4-1	NA	many	TRBJ2-1	TGCGCCAGCAGCCAAGATAAGCTTCTCCTCTATGAGCAGTTCTTC	CASSQDKLLLYEQFF
TRBV29-1	NA	many	TRBJ1-2	TGCAGCGGTCAGGGCGACTATGGCTACACCTTC	CSGQGDYGYTF
TRBV29-1	NA	many	TRBJ1-2	TGCAGCGCCGGCGGGGGAAACGGCTACACCTTC	CSAGGGNGYTF
TRBV5-1	TRBD2	many	TRBJ2-1	TGCGCCAGCAGCTTGGCCCCTGTCGGTAGCGGGGGGTCGGACGAGCAGTTCTTC	CASSLAPVGSGGSDEQFF
TRBV7-9	NA	many	TRBJ1-4	TGTGCCAGCAGCTTACTCTCAACTAATGAAAAACTGTTTTTT	CASSLLSTNEKLFF
TRBV29-1	TRBD1	many	TRBJ2-7	TGCAGCGTTGAAGTTGGCAAGACAGGGGTCGACGAGCAGTACTTC	CSVEVGKTGVDEQYF
TRBV27	NA	few	TRBJ2-5	TGTGCCAGCAGAATCGGCTGGGGACCCGACCAAGAGACCCAGTACTTC	CASRIGWGPDQETQYF
TRBV18	NA	many	TRBJ2-7	TGTGCCAGCTCACGCCTTCCGGGGGACTACGAGCAGTACTTC	CASSRLPGDYEQYF
TRBV2	NA	NA	TRBJ2-5	TGTGCCAGCATGTTGGAGACCCAGTACTTC	CASMLETQYF
TRBV6-6	NA	many	TRBJ2-3	TGTGCCAGCAAAGCTCGCACAGATACGCAGTATTTT	CASKARTDTQYF
TRBV20-1	TRBD2	many	TRBJ2-7	TGCAGTGCTAACCCTAGCGGGGGGATACTTCGGGACGAGCAGTACTTC	CSANPSGGILRDEQYF
TRBV6-5	NA	many	TRBJ1-2	TGTGCCAGCAGTTACAGTCCGCAAAACTATGGCTACACCTTC	CASSYSPQNYGYTF
TRBV7-2	NA	NA	TRBJ1-6	TGTGCCAGCAGCTTAGACAGGAATTCACCCCTCCACTTT	CASSLDRNSPLHF
TRBV4-1	TRBD2	many	TRBJ2-7	TGCGCCAGCAGCCAAGAAGGGCTAGCGGGGTCCTACGAGCAGTACTTC	CASSQEGLAGSYEQYF
TRBV6-1	NA	many	TRBJ1-5	TGTGCCAGCAGTGAAGGGACGCGGCAGCCCCAGCATTTT	CASSEGTRQPQHF
TRBV5-1	TRBD1	many	TRBJ2-2	TGCGCCAGCAGCTTACCGACAGGGCTTACCACCGGGGAGCTGTTTTTT	CASSLPTGLTTGELFF
TRBV5-1	NA	many	TRBJ2-7	TGCGCCAGCAGCTTGGATATCAGTTACGAGCAGTACTTC	CASSLDISYEQYF
TRBV24-1	TRBD1	NA	TRBJ2-3	TGTGCCACCAGTGATTTCGGGACAGCATTCCAGGATACGCAGTATTTT	CATSDFGTAFQDTQYF
TRBV20-1	NA	many	TRBJ1-1	TGCAGTCTATTGGGGGGCCCCATGAACACTGAAGCTTTCTTT	CSLLGGPMNTEAFF
TRBV12-3/TRBV12-4	TRBD2	many	TRBJ2-5	TGTGCCAGCAGTCCCAGGGTAGCGGGGGGAGGAGAGACCCAGTACTTC	CASSPRVAGGGETQYF
TRBV27	NA	NA	TRBJ2-5	TGTGCCAGCAGTTTATCCTGGGGAGAGACCCAGTACTTC	CASSLSWGETQYF
TRBV20-1	NA	many	TRBJ2-7	TGCAGTGCTAGAGGTGGGGGCGGGGATTCCTACGAGCAGTACTTC	CSARGGGGDSYEQYF
TRBV7-9	TRBD1	many	TRBJ2-2	TGTGCCAGCAGCTACCTTGGACAGGTGGGGGACACCGGGGAGCTGTTTTTT	CASSYLGQVGDTGELFF
TRBV25-1	NA	many	TRBJ1-1	TGTGCCAGCAGTGACTCACGACGGTACACTGAAGCTTTCTTT	CASSDSRRYTEAFF
TRBV11-3	NA	few	TRBJ2-5	TGTGCCAGCAGCGCCCGGACACCCCAAGAGACCCAGTACTTC	CASSARTPQETQYF